The 9 T cell receptor beta chains listed next were all sequenced from one sample in a study of cytomegalovirus exposure and HLA in healthy donors. Only in-frame clones appear in the TCRdb table, and some are missing; sequencing was by immunoSEQ multiplex PCR. The repertoire consists of about 350,000 clones, with about 90% occurring once and the leading ten covering about 1.2%. Sequencing was carried out using PBMCs. Receptors were obtained from a woman aged 25 to 45 in good health and CMV-seropositive.

This rearrangement joins TRBV9 to TRBJ1-1; 8 positions match TRBD1. Losses at the gene ends were 2 bases for V and 4 bases for J; bases not matched to a gene: 4. The length of the CDR3 is 14 residues. The germline CDR1 and CDR2 sequences are SGDLS and YYNGEE. The CDR3, as DNA: TGTGCCAGCAGCGTGGGGACAGGACCCACTGAAGCTTTCTTT. It specifies CASSVGTGPTEAFF.

The DNA of the CDR3 is TGTGCCAGCAGTTCGGGATCCCAGGAGCAGTACTTC. Translating gives CASSSGSQEQYF. This chain joins TRBV2 and TRBJ2-7; the D gene is possibly TRBD2 (5 bases). CDR3 length equals 12 residues. The ends were cut back, 5 bases at V and 7 bases at J, with 12 bases in the middle. Germline CDR1 and CDR2: SNHLY and FYNNEI.

The table lists this clone with a count of one. The rearrangement joins TRBV15 to TRBJ2-7; no definite D call. CDR3 size: 18 residues. The ends were cut back, 0 bases at V and 5 bases at J, with 23 bases in the middle. In germline, CDR1 is LNHNV, CDR2 YYDKDF (reference sequence). The CDR3 region has the DNA TGTGCCACCAGCAGAGATCCAGGACGTGCTAGGCTGGGTGACGAGCAGTACTTC. Translation gives CATSRDPGRARLGDEQYF.

The V and J genes are TRBV9 and TRBJ2-7; the D is unclear. V was shortened by 0 bases and J by 0 bases, with 10 bases between the two germline ends. The germline V gene encodes CDR1 SGDLS and CDR2 YYNGEE. The CDR3 length is 15 residues. As DNA, the CDR3 is TGTGCCAGCAGCGTAGGGACCAAGAGCTCCTACGAGCAGTACTTC. Protein sequence: CASSVGTKSSYEQYF. The variable domain in full, with the rest retrieved from reference TRBV9 and TRBJ2-7, is DSGVTQTPKHLITATGQRVTLRCSPRSGDLSVYWYQQSLDQGLQFLIQYYNGEERAKGNILERFSAQQFPDLHSELNLSSLELGDSALYFCASSVGTKSSYEQYFGPGTRLTVT.

The V call is TRBV5-4, the J call TRBJ2-7, with D perhaps being TRBD1 or TRBD2 (6 bases each). In germline, CDR1 is SGHNT, CDR2 YYREEE (reference sequence). V was cut by 9 bases and J by 3 bases, with 19 bases left in between. The CDR3 sequence is 14 residues long. In DNA form, the CDR3 reads TGTGCCATCCACAGGGAGGACTCGAACTACGAGCAGTACTTC. This codes for CAIHREDSNYEQYF. The full variable domain, with the rest looked up from reference TRBV5-4 and TRBJ2-7, is ETGVTQSPTHLIKTRGQQVTLRCSSQSGHNTVSWYQQALGQGPQFIFQYYREEENGRGNFPPRFSGLQFPNYSSELNVNALELDDSALYLCAIHREDSNYEQYFGPGTRLTVT.

V is TRBV11-2 and J is TRBJ2-3, with 11 bases that match TRBD1. The J segment lost 2 bases and the V segment lost 1 base, leaving 5 bases of the junction unmatched. The length of the CDR3 is 17 residues. Germline-derived CDR1 and CDR2 are SGHAT and FQNNGV. CDR3 bases: TGTGCCAGCAGCTTAGGCGGGACAGGGGGTAACACAGATACGCAGTATTTT. Its protein product is CASSLGGTGGNTDTQYF.

CDR3 sequence (DNA): TGTGCCAGCAGTATACTAGCGGGGAACAATGAGCAGTTCTTC. Translating it yields CASSILAGNNEQFF. The rearrangement uses TRBV6-4 and TRBJ2-1, with 10 positions matching TRBD2. In germline, CDR1 is MRHNA, CDR2 SNTAGT. The CDR3 loop spans 14 amino acids. J lost 5 bases, V lost 5 bases, and 3 bases had no gene match.

V gene TRBV25-1 combines with J gene TRBJ2-6; 7 bases are a match to TRBD2. CDR1 is MGHDK, CDR2 SYGVNS, per germline. The ends lost 1 base at V and 1 base at J; junction bases unmatched: 4. CDR3 length equals 17 residues. Written as DNA, the CDR3 is TGTGCCAGCAGTGAATCCCTCGGGGGGTCTGGGGCCAACGTCCTGACTTTC. Protein sequence: CASSESLGGSGANVLTF. The complete variable domain, with remaining parts taken from reference TRBV25-1 and TRBJ2-6, reads EADIYQTPRYLVIGTGKKITLECSQTMGHDKMYWYQQDPGMELHLIHYSYGVNSTEKGDLSSESTVSRIRTEHFPLTLESARPSHTSQYLCASSESLGGSGANVLTFGAGSRLTVL.

V usage is TRBV4-3 and J usage is TRBJ1-1, with TRBD1 matching 7 bases. Germline V gene lookup returns CDR1 LGHNA and CDR2 YSLEER. Losses at the gene ends were 4 bases for V and 2 bases for J; bases not matched to a gene: 7. The CDR3 totals 15 residues. CDR3 loop: CASSLRDSPNTEAFF. Here the CDR3 DNA reads TGCGCCAGCAGCCTACGGGACAGCCCAAACACTGAAGCTTTCTTT.